This T cell receptor beta chain was observed in a study of blood T cell repertoires in COVID-19. V was shortened by 3 bases and J by 4 bases, with 19 bases between the two germline ends. The CDR3 has 17 amino acids. Germline CDR1 and CDR2: PRHDT and FYEKMQ (reference sequence). Assay: immunoSEQ multiplex PCR; the TCRdb copy retains only in-frame clones and omits some. The data contain roughly 81,000 clones, almost 85% of them singletons. This chain joins TRBV13 and TRBJ1-3, with D perhaps matching TRBD1 (6 bases). The sample consisted of peripheral blood. The clonotype was recovered from a man between 60 and 75 years old with acute or convalescent COVID-19. CDR3 sequence (DNA): TGTGCCAGCAGCTTGGGCGGGGGCAGGGGTGCGGGAAACACCATATATTTT. Translated, it gives CASSLGGGRGAGNTIYF.